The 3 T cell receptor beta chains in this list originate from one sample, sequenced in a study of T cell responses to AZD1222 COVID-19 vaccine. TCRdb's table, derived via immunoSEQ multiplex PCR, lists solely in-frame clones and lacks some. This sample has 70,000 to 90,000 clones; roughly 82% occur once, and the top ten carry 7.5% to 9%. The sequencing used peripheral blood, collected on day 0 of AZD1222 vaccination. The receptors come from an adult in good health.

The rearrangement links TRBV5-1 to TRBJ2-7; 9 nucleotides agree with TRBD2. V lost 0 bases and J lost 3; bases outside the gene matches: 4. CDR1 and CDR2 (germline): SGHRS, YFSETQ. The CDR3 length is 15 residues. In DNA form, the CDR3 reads TGCGCCAGCAGCTTGGGTAGTAGCGGGAGCTACGAGCAGTACTTC. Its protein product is CASSLGSSGSYEQYF.

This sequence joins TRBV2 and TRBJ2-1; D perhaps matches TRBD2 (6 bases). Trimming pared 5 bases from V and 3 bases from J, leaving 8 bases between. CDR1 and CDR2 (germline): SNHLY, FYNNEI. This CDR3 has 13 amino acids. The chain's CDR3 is CASSTTSYNEQFF. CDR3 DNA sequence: TGTGCCAGCAGTACGACTAGCTACAATGAGCAGTTCTTC.

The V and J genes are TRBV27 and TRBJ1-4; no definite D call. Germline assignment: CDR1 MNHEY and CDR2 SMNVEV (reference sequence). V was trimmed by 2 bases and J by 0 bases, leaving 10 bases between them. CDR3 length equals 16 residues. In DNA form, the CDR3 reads TGTGCCAGCAGTTTACTGGGCGCTGCAACTAATGAAAAACTGTTTTTT. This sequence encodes CASSLLGAATNEKLFF.